This entry lists 20 T cell receptor beta chains sequenced from one sample in a study of cytomegalovirus exposure and HLA in healthy donors (dated by TCRdb to about 2017). Library generation was performed with the immunoSEQ multiplex PCR assay. For the multiplex PCR, a mixture combining 60 forward primers for TCR Vbeta segments and 13 reverse primers for TCR Jbeta segments was used. TCRdb obtained this table from immuneACCESS and retained in-frame rearrangements with V and J assigned. These tables miss some clones; where compared with another copy, unresolved V genes account for less than half of the shortfall, and the remainder is unexplained. This sample holds some 150,000 clones; approximately 75% were observed only once. Around 3.5% of the sample lies in the top ten. Material for sequencing was PBMCs. The receptors were gathered from a man aged 25-45 years in good health and CMV-seropositive.

The V and J genes are TRBV5-1 and TRBJ1-2, with 7 nucleotides matching TRBD1. V was pared by 2 bases and J by 6 bases, with 4 bases of the junction left unmatched. This CDR3 region has 13 residues. Germline V gene data show CDR1 as SGHRS and CDR2 as YFSETQ. This CDR3 is CASSFRDRDGYTF. CDR3 sequence (DNA): TGCGCCAGCAGCTTTAGGGACAGAGATGGCTACACCTTC.

This chain uses TRBV5-1 with TRBJ1-2; 9 nucleotides agree with TRBD1. V lost 0 bases and J lost 7; bases outside the gene matches: 4. There are 14 residues in the CDR3. CDR1 SGHRS and CDR2 YFSETQ come from the germline V gene. The CDR3 reads CASSLGQGVGGYTF. The CDR3 coding sequence is TGCGCCAGCAGCTTGGGACAGGGGGTAGGTGGCTACACCTTC.

This chain joins TRBV7-6 and TRBJ2-7; 7 positions match TRBD1. Germline CDR1 reads SGHVS; CDR2 reads FNYEAQ. This CDR3 is built from 14 residues. The V gene end was trimmed by 4 bases and the J gene end by 4 bases; junction bases not matched to a gene: 7. The CDR3 sequence is CASSSGGLGYEQYF. CDR3 coding DNA: TGTGCCAGCAGCTCAGGGGGTCTAGGGTACGAGCAGTACTTC.

The chain carries TRBV6-5 and TRBJ1-1, with 7 bases aligning to TRBD1. Trimming at V came to 2 bases and at J to 10 bases, leaving 13 bases not matched to a gene. Germline CDR1 MNHEY, CDR2 SVGAGI. The CDR3 is 15 residues long. The CDR3 here is CASSYLSTGPLTAFF. For the CDR3, the DNA is TGTGCCAGCAGTTACCTCTCGACAGGGCCACTGACAGCTTTCTTT.

The chain employs TRBV30 and TRBJ2-2; D may be TRBD1 (5 bases). The V gene lost 4 bases and the J gene lost 4 bases, with 7 bases spanning the gap. The germline V gene has CDR1 GTSNPN and CDR2 SVGIG (reference sequence). This CDR3 spans 12 amino acids. The CDR3 coding sequence is TGTGCCTGGAACAGGCTCACCGGGGAGCTGTTTTTT. Its translation: CAWNRLTGELFF. Full variable domain (rest looked up from reference TRBV30 and TRBJ2-2): SQTIHQWPATLVQPVGSPLSLECTVEGTSNPNLYWYRQAAGRGLQLLFYSVGIGQISSEVPQNLSASRPQDRQFILSSKKLLLSDSGFYLCAWNRLTGELFFGEGSRLTVL.

This rearrangement joins TRBV2 to TRBJ2-1, with 12 bases that match TRBD1. Germline-derived CDR1 and CDR2 are SNHLY and FYNNEI. V gave up 0 bases and J gave up 8 bases; unmatched junction bases: 8. The CDR3 loop spans 17 amino acids. CDR3 coding DNA: TGTGCCAGCAGTGAAGCTGTGGGACAGGGGGCGTTCGATGAGCAGTTCTTC. This gives the protein CASSEAVGQGAFDEQFF.

This clone was recorded a few times. The chain couples TRBV19 to TRBJ1-5, with TRBD1 as a possible D gene (6 bases). V was cut by 0 bases and J by 4 bases, with 7 bases left in between. Per the germline V gene, CDR1 is LNHDA and CDR2 is SQIVND (reference sequence). CDR3 length equals 14 residues. The CDR3 loop reads CASSIDRGNQPQHF. In DNA form, the CDR3 reads TGTGCCAGTAGTATAGACAGGGGAAATCAGCCCCAGCATTTT.

The rearrangement links TRBV9 to TRBJ1-1; D might be TRBD1 (5 bases). From germline, CDR1 is SGDLS and CDR2 YYNGEE. Deletions cut 6 bases from V and 1 base from J, with 10 bases between. CDR3 length: 13 residues. CDR3 sequence reads: CASTPRENTEAFF. The CDR3 coding sequence is TGTGCCAGCACCCCCAGGGAGAACACTGAAGCTTTCTTT.

V usage is TRBV7-6 and J usage is TRBJ2-5; a possible D gene is TRBD1 (5 bases). Germline lookup yields CDR1 SGHVS and CDR2 FNYEAQ. V lost 1 base and J 2 bases, leaving 8 bases between the germline ends. The CDR3 covers 14 residues. The CDR3 loop is CASSLGRQQETQYF. The CDR3 region has the DNA TGTGCCAGCAGCTTAGGTCGACAGCAAGAGACCCAGTACTTC.

A single count supports this clone. This chain links TRBV2 with TRBJ2-6; possibly TRBD1 for D (5 bases). With 6 bases removed from V and 2 bases from J, the gap between germline ends came to 11 bases. Germline V gene data show CDR1 as SNHLY and CDR2 as FYNNEI. This CDR3 has 15 residues. This CDR3 reads CASSAPGTGANVLTF. The CDR3 nucleotides are TGTGCCAGCAGCGCCCCAGGGACTGGGGCCAACGTCCTGACTTTC.

V gene TRBV6-1 combines with J gene TRBJ2-5, with 7 bases lining up with TRBD1. V shed 6 bases and J 3 bases; nucleotides not matched to a gene: 7. CDR1 is MNHNS and CDR2 is SASEGT in the germline V gene. The CDR3 contains 14 residues. The CDR3 spells CASRVAGGKETQYF. The CDR3 DNA follows: TGTGCCAGCAGGGTGGCAGGGGGAAAAGAGACCCAGTACTTC.

With respect to this clone: Other DNA sequences within the sample encode an identical CDR3. J is TRBJ2-5 and V is TRBV9, with D perhaps matching TRBD1 (5 bases). V lost 0 bases, J lost 1 base, and 7 bases lay in between. Germline V gives CDR1 SGDLS, CDR2 YYNGEE. The CDR3 consists of 14 residues. The CDR3 loop reads CASSVGGSQETQYF. In DNA form, the CDR3 reads TGTGCCAGCAGCGTAGGGGGCTCCCAAGAGACCCAGTACTTC.

Notes on this clone: Other DNA sequences in this sample translate to the same CDR3. CDR3 bases: TGTGCCAGCAGTTACTCCAGAACAACTAATGAAAAACTGTTTTTT. This encodes CASSYSRTTNEKLFF. This chain joins TRBV6-5 and TRBJ1-4; no clear D. Trimming left V 0 bases short and J 0 bases short, with 5 bases between. The length of the CDR3 is 15 residues. CDR1 is MNHEY and CDR2 is SVGAGI in the germline V gene.

The chain is built from TRBV10-3 and TRBJ1-1; 7 bases line up with TRBD1. After removal of 4 bases from V and 0 bases from J, the junction contained 8 bases not matched to a gene. The CDR3 runs to 16 residues. Germline lookup yields CDR1 ENHRY and CDR2 SYGVKD. CDR3 coding DNA: TGTGCCATCAGTGCTTGGGACAGTACCATGAACACTGAAGCTTTCTTT. This sequence encodes CAISAWDSTMNTEAFF.

V gene TRBV30 combines with J gene TRBJ1-2, with TRBD1 matching over 7 bases. CDR3 length: 14 residues. Germline CDR1 GTSNPN, CDR2 SVGIG (reference sequence). The J segment lost 8 bases and the V segment lost 2 bases, leaving 11 bases of the junction unmatched. The CDR3 loop is CAWSPGTESVGYTF. In nucleotides, the CDR3 is TGTGCCTGGAGTCCCGGGACAGAGAGTGTCGGCTACACCTTC.

The chain uses TRBV7-3 and TRBJ2-1, with 7 bases fitting TRBD2. This CDR3 is built from 14 residues. V lost 5 bases and J lost 8; bases outside the gene matches: 9. CDR1 and CDR2 (germline): SGHTA, FQGTGA. In DNA, the CDR3 is TGTGCCAGCAGCCACTCCGGGACTACGTATGAGCAGTTCTTC. This translates into CASSHSGTTYEQFF.

V is TRBV6-5 and J is TRBJ1-4; 9 positions match TRBD1. With 10 bases clipped from V and 7 bases from J, the junction kept 7 bases outside the gene matches. Germline assignment: CDR1 MNHEY and CDR2 SVGAGI. This CDR3 has 13 amino acids. The CDR3 sequence: CATTDRGPEKLFF. CDR3 nucleotide sequence: TGTGCCACCACGGACAGGGGTCCTGAAAAACTGTTTTTT.

In its sample, this clone was seen once. This chain links TRBV7-8 with TRBJ2-3; possible D gene TRBD2, 5 bases. V gave up 5 bases and J gave up 2 bases, with 20 bases separating them. The CDR3 loop spans 17 amino acids. CDR1 and CDR2 from the germline V gene are SGHVS and FQNEAQ. CDR3 in amino acids: CASSTRGIYTPTDTQYF. Written as DNA, the CDR3 is TGTGCCAGCAGCACCCGGGGAATATACACACCCACAGATACGCAGTATTTT.

The chain couples TRBV6-1 to TRBJ2-7; 12 positions match TRBD2. The CDR3 has 18 amino acids. Per the germline V gene, CDR1 is MNHNS and CDR2 is SASEGT. Trimming at V came to 1 base and at J to 2 bases, leaving 9 bases not matched to a gene. Here the CDR3 DNA reads TGTGCCAGCAGTGAAGATCTGACTAGCGGGGGCTGGACCTACGAGCAGTACTTC. Translation gives CASSEDLTSGGWTYEQYF.

This chain joins TRBV2 and TRBJ1-5; D is unresolved. Germline CDR1 SNHLY, CDR2 FYNNEI. Trimming stripped 4 bases from V and 6 bases from J, with 13 bases between. The CDR3 is made up of 14 amino acids. CDR3 residues: CASSGVKGAQPQHF. The DNA of the CDR3 is TGTGCCAGCAGTGGTGTTAAGGGAGCTCAGCCCCAGCATTTT.